These 31 T cell receptor beta chains were sequenced from one sample in a study of T cell responses to AZD1222 COVID-19 vaccine. Method: immunoSEQ multiplex PCR; TCRdb's copy keeps in-frame clones and lacks some. The top ten clones hold around 3% of a sample with fewer than 120,000 clones, nearly 90% of them seen once. The material was peripheral blood, obtained on day 0 of AZD1222 vaccination. The receptors were gathered from an adult in good health.

V and J are TRBV24-1 and TRBJ2-5; perhaps TRBD1 as D (6 bases). Between the trimmed V and J ends, which lost 0 bases and 2 bases, there was a span of 12 bases. The germline V gene encodes CDR1 KGHDR and CDR2 SFDVKD. The length of the CDR3 is 16 residues. The CDR3 bases are TGTGCCACCAGTGATTTGTCGGCAGGGGATCAAGAGACCCAGTACTTC. Translation: CATSDLSAGDQETQYF.

The chain joins TRBV7-8 to TRBJ1-5; weak D call: TRBD1 (6 bases). Trimming took off 0 bases at V and 3 bases at J, with 15 bases between the two ends. The CDR3 length is 17 residues. Germline CDR1 is SGHVS and CDR2 is FQNEAQ. CDR3 residues: CASSLAYMGGNNQPQHF. CDR3 nucleotide sequence: TGTGCCAGCAGCTTAGCTTATATGGGGGGCAACAATCAGCCCCAGCATTTT.

J is TRBJ2-1 and V is TRBV5-1; 7 bases align to TRBD1. The CDR3 totals 15 residues. Germline values: CDR1 SGHRS, CDR2 YFSETQ. Germline trimming cut 0 bases from V and 4 bases from J; bases unmatched to any gene: 4. In nucleotides, the CDR3 is TGCGCCAGCAGCTTGGATGGCAGGGGGTACAATGAGCAGTTCTTC. Amino acids: CASSLDGRGYNEQFF.

In its sample, this clone was seen once. The V call is TRBV14, the J call TRBJ2-5; D possibly uses TRBD1 or TRBD2 (5 bases each). CDR3 length equals 14 residues. Germline lookup yields CDR1 SGHDN and CDR2 FVKESK. V was clipped by 1 base and J by 5 bases, with 11 bases between them. CDR3: CASSQGGGLETQYF. The DNA of the CDR3 is TGTGCCAGCAGCCAAGGGGGCGGGTTGGAGACCCAGTACTTC.

The chain joins TRBV28 to TRBJ1-1, with a tentative D call TRBD1 (5 bases). This CDR3 has 12 residues. Germline CDR1 reads MDHEN; CDR2 reads SYDVKM. V lost 6 bases, J lost 11 bases, and 16 bases lay in between. The chain's CDR3 is CASRNPQGGAFF. CDR3 nucleotide sequence: TGTGCCAGCAGAAACCCCCAGGGAGGTGCTTTCTTT.

The chain is built from TRBV6-2 or TRBV6-3 and TRBJ1-5; no definite D call. The CDR3 runs 14 residues. Per the germline V gene, CDR1 is MNHEY and CDR2 is SVGEGT. The ends were cut back, 2 bases at V and 11 bases at J, with 16 bases in the middle. The CDR3 nucleotides read TGTGCCAGCAGTTACCTGACACCCCCTGGGGCCCAGCATTTT. It is translated as CASSYLTPPGAQHF.

This clone was seen once. The V gene is TRBV4-1, the J gene TRBJ2-7; 8 bases are shared with TRBD2. The V gene's germline CDR1 is MGHRA and CDR2 YSYEKL. This CDR3 comprises 16 residues. The V and J ends lost 4 bases and 3 bases, in that order; junction bases with no gene match: 11. The DNA for the CDR3 is TGCGCCAGCAGCCCAAGGGGAGCGGGAGCGAGCTACGAGCAGTACTTC. This encodes CASSPRGAGASYEQYF.

This chain uses TRBV9 with TRBJ2-5, with 7 positions matching TRBD1. Germline V lookup: CDR1 SGDLS, CDR2 YYNGEE. The CDR3 has 14 amino acids. After removal of 3 bases from V and 5 bases from J, the junction contained 7 bases not matched to a gene. CDR3 nucleotides: TGTGCCAGCAGCGCCCGACAGGGCTTGGAGACCCAGTACTTC. Translated, it gives CASSARQGLETQYF.

The rearrangement joins TRBV15 to TRBJ2-7; the D gene is possibly TRBD1 (5 bases). Trimming removed 0 bases from V and 0 bases from J, with 12 bases in between. CDR3 length equals 16 residues. From germline, CDR1 is LNHNV and CDR2 YYDKDF (reference sequence). In DNA form, the CDR3 reads TGTGCCACCAGCAGAGATCTCGACAGAGTCTCCTACGAGCAGTACTTC. This gives the protein CATSRDLDRVSYEQYF.

This clone was picked up one time. CDR3 DNA: TGTGCCAGTAAGCTCACAGGGGGTGGCTACACCTTC. Amino acid sequence: CASKLTGGGYTF. V and J are TRBV28 and TRBJ1-2; 8 nucleotides align to TRBD1. The J segment lost 7 bases and the V segment lost 9 bases, leaving 7 bases of the junction unmatched. Per germline, CDR1 MDHEN and CDR2 SYDVKM. This CDR3 is built from 12 residues.

This clone has a handful of counts. This chain connects TRBV24-1 to TRBJ2-3, with 10 positions matching TRBD2. This CDR3 is 15 amino acids long. J was trimmed by 6 bases and V by 4 bases; bases with no gene match: 6. Looked up from germline, CDR1 is KGHDR and CDR2 is SFDVKD. CDR3 bases: TGTGCCACCAGTGACTTAGCGGGAGGTCCTGATACGCAGTATTTT. Translation: CATSDLAGGPDTQYF.

J is TRBJ1-4 and V is TRBV7-2; D is perhaps TRBD1 (5 bases). Germline loops: CDR1 SGHTA, CDR2 FQGNSA. Trimming shortened V by 5 bases and J by 8 bases, and 18 bases separated the two germline ends. This CDR3 has 15 residues. This CDR3 reads CASSRGGQGREKLFF. CDR3 sequence (DNA): TGTGCCAGCAGCCGGGGAGGGCAGGGTAGGGAAAAACTGTTTTTT.

The chain recombines TRBV9 with TRBJ2-2; 10 bases map to TRBD1. The germline V gene encodes CDR1 SGDLS and CDR2 YYNGEE. V was pared by 7 bases and J by 4 bases, with 7 bases of the junction left unmatched. This CDR3 is built from 15 residues. As DNA, the CDR3 is TGTGCCAGCGGGAGACAGGGGGCGGGCACCGGGGAGCTGTTTTTT. Its protein is CASGRQGAGTGELFF.

The rearrangement links TRBV5-1 to TRBJ2-2; 7 nucleotides align to TRBD2. Unmatched junction bases numbered 13, after V lost 4 bases and J lost 4 bases. This CDR3 is 17 amino acids long. Germline-derived CDR1 and CDR2 are SGHRS and YFSETQ. In DNA form, the CDR3 reads TGCGCCAGCAGCCCCGCCCCTAGCGGCGCATCCACCGGGGAGCTGTTTTTT. Amino acids: CASSPAPSGASTGELFF.

The chain joins TRBV7-9 to TRBJ1-5; D might be TRBD1 (5 bases). The germline V gene has CDR1 SEHNR and CDR2 FQNEAQ (reference sequence). Trimming took off 5 bases at V and 6 bases at J, with 11 bases between the two ends. This CDR3 is 13 amino acids long. The DNA for the CDR3 is TGTGCCAGCAGCCTGGGGCCTGCTCAGCCCCAGCATTTT. It encodes CASSLGPAQPQHF.

The V gene is TRBV7-9, the J gene TRBJ1-4; D is ambiguous. Trimming took 2 bases from V and 5 from J, leaving 6 bases between them. There are 13 residues in the CDR3. CDR1 SEHNR and CDR2 FQNEAQ come from the germline V gene (reference sequence). The CDR3 nucleotides are TGTGCCAGCAGCTTAAGCGGAAATGAAAAACTGTTTTTT. This gives the protein CASSLSGNEKLFF.

This rearrangement joins TRBV19 to TRBJ2-1; D gene ambiguous. Germline V gives CDR1 LNHDA, CDR2 SQIVND (reference sequence). There are 15 residues in the CDR3. V lost 0 bases, J lost 4 bases, and 10 bases lay in between. CDR3: CASSIDSYGYNEQFF. In nucleotides, the CDR3 is TGTGCCAGTAGTATAGATTCCTATGGGTACAATGAGCAGTTCTTC. Based on the CDR3 plus reference TRBV19 and TRBJ2-1, the full variable domain is DGGITQSPKYLFRKEGQNVTLSCEQNLNHDAMYWYRQDPGQGLRLIYYSQIVNDFQKGDIAEGYSVSREKKESFPLTVTSAQKNPTAFYLCASSIDSYGYNEQFFGPGTRLTVL.

This sequence joins TRBV6-5 and TRBJ2-7, with 7 bases that match TRBD2. Losses at the gene ends were 6 bases for V and 4 bases for J; bases not matched to a gene: 12. Germline assignment: CDR1 MNHEY and CDR2 SVGAGI. This CDR3 spans 15 amino acids. CDR3 coding DNA: TGTGCCAGCAGCAAGGGGATCGGACTAGGTTACGAGCAGTACTTC. It codes for CASSKGIGLGYEQYF.

The J gene is TRBJ2-5, the V gene TRBV19; 9 bases agree with TRBD2. Germline CDR1 and CDR2: LNHDA and SQIVND (reference sequence). The CDR3 extends over 15 amino acids. The V and J ends lost 7 bases and 3 bases, in that order; junction bases with no gene match: 9. CDR3: CASKRIAGAKETQYF. In DNA, the CDR3 is TGTGCCAGTAAACGAATAGCGGGGGCAAAAGAGACCCAGTACTTC.

This clone was recorded only once. J is TRBJ2-7 and V is TRBV30; D is perhaps TRBD1 (5 bases). CDR3 length: 17 residues. CDR1 is GTSNPN, CDR2 SVGIG, per germline (reference sequence). Between the trimmed V and J ends, which lost 1 base and 2 bases, there was a span of 21 bases. CDR3 loop: CAWSANYDSLSTYEQYF. The CDR3 DNA follows: TGTGCCTGGAGTGCCAACTACGACAGCTTATCCACCTACGAGCAGTACTTC.

This clone was found once. The chain has TRBV7-9 and TRBJ2-1, with TRBD1 matching over 7 bases. In germline, CDR1 is SEHNR, CDR2 FQNEAQ (reference sequence). After removal of 5 bases from V and 4 bases from J, the junction contained 8 bases not matched to a gene. There are 15 residues in the CDR3. The CDR3 nucleotides are TGTGCCAGCAGCCGGGACAGCCAACCTTACAATGAGCAGTTCTTC. It codes for CASSRDSQPYNEQFF.

The chain uses TRBV23-1 and TRBJ2-5, with D possibly TRBD2 on 5 matching bases. TRBV23-1 is an open reading frame, and its role is uncertain. CDR3 size: 14 residues. Trimming removed 4 bases at V and 5 bases at J, with 14 bases between. The CDR3 sequence: CASSPLLPGETQYF. In DNA form, the CDR3 reads TGCGCCAGCAGTCCACTTCTCCCGGGGGAGACCCAGTACTTC.

V usage is TRBV5-1 and J usage is TRBJ2-3; TRBD1 matches 8 bases. Germline V gives CDR1 SGHRS, CDR2 YFSETQ. The CDR3 contains 15 residues. After removal of 7 bases from V and 4 bases from J, the junction contained 11 bases not matched to a gene. DNA for the CDR3: TGCGCCAGCGCCTCACTCCAGGGGGCTTCAGATACGCAGTATTTT. Its protein product is CASASLQGASDTQYF. The full variable domain, with the rest looked up from reference TRBV5-1 and TRBJ2-3, is KAGVTQTPRYLIKTRGQQVTLSCSPISGHRSVSWYQQTPGQGLQFLFEYFSETQRNKGNFPGRFSGRQFSNSRSEMNVSTLELGDSALYLCASASLQGASDTQYFGPGTRLTVL.

The chain combines TRBV18 with TRBJ2-2, with D maybe TRBD1 (6 bases). Trimming left V 2 bases short and J 4 bases short, with 11 bases between. The CDR3 extends over 15 amino acids. Germline V gene sequence: CDR1 KGHSH, CDR2 LQKENI. The CDR3 sequence: CASSPSTGSTGELFF. Here the CDR3 DNA reads TGTGCCAGCTCACCAAGTACAGGGTCCACCGGGGAGCTGTTTTTT. The complete variable domain, with remaining parts taken from reference TRBV18 and TRBJ2-2, reads NAGVMQNPRHLVRRRGQEARLRCSPMKGHSHVYWYRQLPEEGLKFMVYLQKENIIDESGMPKERFSAEFPKEGPSILRIQQVVRGDSAAYFCASSPSTGSTGELFFGEGSRLTVL.

The chain recombines TRBV6-6 with TRBJ1-2; TRBD1 matches at 8 bases. The CDR3 has 14 amino acids. V lost 4 bases, J lost 3 bases, and 4 bases stayed unmatched. Germline values: CDR1 MNHNY, CDR2 SVGAGI (reference sequence). The CDR3 DNA reads as TGTGCCAGCAGTTTGACAGGGGCGGACTATGGCTACACCTTC. This translates into CASSLTGADYGYTF.

The genes are TRBV21-1 and TRBJ2-2; the D call TRBD1 from the table was never checked on the DNA. TRBV21-1 is given as a pseudogene. CDR3 length equals 17 residues. The CDR3 protein is CASSMGQGASNTGELFF. In DNA, the CDR3 is TGTGCCAGCAGCATGGGACAGGGGGCTTCGAACACCGGGGAGCTGTTTTTT.

This clone was detected only a few times. The chain employs TRBV6-2 or TRBV6-3 and TRBJ1-1; a weak D match, TRBD1 (6 bases). The CDR3 totals 15 residues. Germline V gene data show CDR1 as MNHEY and CDR2 as SVGEGT. Trimming removed 2 bases from V and 3 bases from J, with 13 bases in between. The CDR3 DNA reads TGTGCCAGCAGTTACGCCCCTAGGGGGGACACTGAAGCTTTCTTT. This encodes CASSYAPRGDTEAFF.

Note on this clone: Other DNA sequences from this sample encode an identical CDR3 as well. This chain links TRBV7-3 with TRBJ1-1; D is ambiguous. The V end was cut by 5 bases, the J end by 5 bases, with 15 bases between. Germline CDR1 SGHTA, CDR2 FQGTGA. CDR3 length: 14 residues. In DNA form, the CDR3 reads TGTGCCAGCAGCCTAAGCGGCACGGGAACTGAAGCTTTCTTT. It encodes CASSLSGTGTEAFF.

This sequence joins TRBV9 and TRBJ2-3; unclear D gene. In germline, CDR1 is SGDLS, CDR2 YYNGEE. The CDR3 covers 13 residues. V dropped 1 base and J dropped 1 base, with 4 bases sitting between them. CDR3 region: CASSVTGTDTQYF. Written as DNA, the CDR3 is TGTGCCAGCAGCGTAACGGGCACAGATACGCAGTATTTT.

The chain joins TRBV7-6 to TRBJ1-5; TRBD1 agrees at 11 bases. The CDR3 is 15 amino acids. J gave up 5 bases and V 5 bases, and 5 bases lay outside the gene matches. In germline, CDR1 is SGHVS, CDR2 FNYEAQ. CDR3 sequence: CASSIGGQGDQPQHF. In DNA, the CDR3 is TGTGCCAGCAGCATTGGGGGACAGGGGGATCAGCCCCAGCATTTT.

The chain is built from TRBV19 and TRBJ1-2; 8 bases line up with TRBD1. Germline assignment: CDR1 LNHDA and CDR2 SQIVND (reference sequence). The CDR3 sequence is 16 residues long. V gave up 3 bases and J gave up 4 bases; unmatched junction bases: 10. CDR3: CASSMTGAVTRYGYTF. The DNA of the CDR3 is TGTGCCAGTAGTATGACAGGGGCAGTGACGCGCTATGGCTACACCTTC.